This TCR beta chain was sequenced during a study of blood T cell repertoires in COVID-19. Study as a whole: Sites in the United States, Italy and Spain provided acute and convalescent COVID-19 samples. The cDNA or gDNA used as material had been derived from T cells, B-cell-depleted T cells, or PBMCs.

CDR1 is SGHVS, CDR2 FQNEAQ, per germline. The CDR3 is 18 residues long. V trimming: 4 bases; J trimming: 0 bases; junction bases outside the gene matches: 11. Under the authors' procedure: Estimated nucleated cell counts came from reference gene primer amplification. Some clones are missing from TCRdb's copy, which holds only in-frame ones; the method was immunoSEQ multiplex PCR. V, J and clone size derive from that table, while D and trimming were established from the DNA sequence. The top ten hold about 2.5% of the sample, which has under 300,000 clones, approximately 89% seen once. Categorization into cohorts depended on clinical history that participants reported.

This sequence originates from a woman between 40 and 55 years old with acute COVID-19. The V call is TRBV7-8, the J call TRBJ1-5; 8 bases line up with TRBD1. Specimen: PBMCs or T cells enriched from blood (not recorded which). CDR3 in DNA: TGTGCCAGCAGCTCCGGACAGGGAGTTCAGGATAGCAATCAGCCCCAGCATTTT. Translated: CASSSGQGVQDSNQPQHF.